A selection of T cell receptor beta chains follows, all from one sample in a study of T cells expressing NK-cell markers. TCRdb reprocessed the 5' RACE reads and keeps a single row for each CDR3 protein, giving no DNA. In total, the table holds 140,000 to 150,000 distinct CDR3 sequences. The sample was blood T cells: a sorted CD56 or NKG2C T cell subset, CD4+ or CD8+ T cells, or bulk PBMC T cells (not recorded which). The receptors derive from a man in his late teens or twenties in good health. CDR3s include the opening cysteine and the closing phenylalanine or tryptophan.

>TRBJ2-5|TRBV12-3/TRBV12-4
CASSPRDRQETQYF
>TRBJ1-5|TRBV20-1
CSAYRGSNQPQHF
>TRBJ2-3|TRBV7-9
CASSSTSGSLDTQYF
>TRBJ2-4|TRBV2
CASSGTSGKYNNKNIQYF
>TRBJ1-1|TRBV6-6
CANPLPVGREAFF
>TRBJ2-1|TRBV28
CASTPPVGSLPDNEQFF
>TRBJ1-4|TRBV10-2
CASSRTGGRNEKLFF
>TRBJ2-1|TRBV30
CAWRGDSYNEQFF
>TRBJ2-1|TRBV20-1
CSARDLPYNEQFF
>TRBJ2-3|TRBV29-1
CSVGSRGASTDTQYF
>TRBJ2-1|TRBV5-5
CASSSWTGGIYNEQFF
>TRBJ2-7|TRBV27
CASSLSRRAPYEQYF
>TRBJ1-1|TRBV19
CASSPLTGGTTEAFF